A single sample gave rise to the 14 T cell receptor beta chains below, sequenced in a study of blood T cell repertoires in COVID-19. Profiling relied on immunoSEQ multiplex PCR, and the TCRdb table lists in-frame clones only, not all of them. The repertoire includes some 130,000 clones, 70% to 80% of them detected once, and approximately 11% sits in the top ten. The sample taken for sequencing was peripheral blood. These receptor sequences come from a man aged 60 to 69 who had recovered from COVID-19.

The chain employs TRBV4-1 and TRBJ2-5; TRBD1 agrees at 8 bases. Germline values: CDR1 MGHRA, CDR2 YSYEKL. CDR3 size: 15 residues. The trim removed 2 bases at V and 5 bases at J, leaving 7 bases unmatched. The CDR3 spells CASSQSQGAGETQYF. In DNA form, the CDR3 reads TGCGCCAGCAGCCAATCGCAGGGGGCGGGGGAGACCCAGTACTTC.

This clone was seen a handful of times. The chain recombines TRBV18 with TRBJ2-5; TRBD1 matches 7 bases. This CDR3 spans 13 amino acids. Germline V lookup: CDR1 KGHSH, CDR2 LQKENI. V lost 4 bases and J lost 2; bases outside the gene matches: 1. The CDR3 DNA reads TGTGCCAGCTCACGGGACAGACAAGAGACCCAGTACTTC. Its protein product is CASSRDRQETQYF.

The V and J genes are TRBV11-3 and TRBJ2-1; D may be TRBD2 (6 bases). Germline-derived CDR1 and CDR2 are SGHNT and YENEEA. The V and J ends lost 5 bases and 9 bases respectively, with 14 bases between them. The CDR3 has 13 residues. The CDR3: CASSGRPEGEQFF. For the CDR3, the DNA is TGTGCCAGCAGCGGGCGGCCGGAGGGTGAGCAGTTCTTC. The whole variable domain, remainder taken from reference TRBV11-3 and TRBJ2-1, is EAGVVQSPRYKIIEKKQPVAFWCNPISGHNTLYWYLQNLGQGPELLIRYENEEAVDDSQLPKDRFSAERLKGVDSTLKIQPAELGDSAVYLCASSGRPEGEQFFGPGTRLTVL.

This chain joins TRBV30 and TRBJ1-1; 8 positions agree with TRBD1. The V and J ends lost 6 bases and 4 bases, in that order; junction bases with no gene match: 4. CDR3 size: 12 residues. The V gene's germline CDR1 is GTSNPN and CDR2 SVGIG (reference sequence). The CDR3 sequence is CACDRGITEAFF. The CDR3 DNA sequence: TGTGCCTGCGACAGGGGAATCACTGAAGCTTTCTTT. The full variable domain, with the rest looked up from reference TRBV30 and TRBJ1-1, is SQTIHQWPATLVQPVGSPLSLECTVEGTSNPNLYWYRQAAGRGLQLLFYSVGIGQISSEVPQNLSASRPQDRQFILSSKKLLLSDSGFYLCACDRGITEAFFGQGTRLTVV.

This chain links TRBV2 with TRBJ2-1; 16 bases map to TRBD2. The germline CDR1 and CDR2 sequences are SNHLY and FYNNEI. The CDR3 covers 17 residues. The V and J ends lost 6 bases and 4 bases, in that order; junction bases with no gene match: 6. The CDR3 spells CASRTGLAGGSYNEQFF. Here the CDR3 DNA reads TGTGCCAGCAGAACGGGACTAGCGGGAGGGAGTTACAATGAGCAGTTCTTC.

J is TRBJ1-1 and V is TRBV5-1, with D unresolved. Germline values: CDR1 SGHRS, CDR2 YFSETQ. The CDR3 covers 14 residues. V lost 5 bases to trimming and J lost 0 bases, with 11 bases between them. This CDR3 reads CASSPTTVNTEAFF. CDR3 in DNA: TGCGCCAGCAGTCCAACAACAGTGAACACTGAAGCTTTCTTT.

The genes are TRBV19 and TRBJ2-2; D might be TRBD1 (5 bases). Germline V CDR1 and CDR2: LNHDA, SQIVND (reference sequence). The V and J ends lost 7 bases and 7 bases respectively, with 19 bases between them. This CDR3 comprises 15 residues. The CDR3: CASTEGAAGHGELFF. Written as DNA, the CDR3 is TGTGCCAGTACCGAAGGGGCCGCAGGGCACGGGGAGCTGTTTTTT.

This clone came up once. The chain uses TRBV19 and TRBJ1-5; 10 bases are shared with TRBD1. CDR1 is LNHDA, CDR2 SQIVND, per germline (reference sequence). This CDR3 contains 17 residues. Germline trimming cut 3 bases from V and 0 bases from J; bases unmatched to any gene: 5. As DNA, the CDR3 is TGTGCCAGTAGTATTAGAAGGACAGGGGGTAGCAATCAGCCCCAGCATTTT. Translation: CASSIRRTGGSNQPQHF.

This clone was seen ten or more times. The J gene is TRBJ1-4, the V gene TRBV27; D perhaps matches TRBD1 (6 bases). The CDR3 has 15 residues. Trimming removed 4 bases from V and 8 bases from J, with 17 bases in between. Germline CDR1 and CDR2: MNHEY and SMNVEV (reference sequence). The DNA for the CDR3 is TGTGCCAGCAGTTCTTCCGGGACATACGGCGAAAAACTGTTTTTT. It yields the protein CASSSSGTYGEKLFF. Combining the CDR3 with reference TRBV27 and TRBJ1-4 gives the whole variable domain EAQVTQNPRYLITVTGKKLTVTCSQNMNHEYMSWYRQDPGLGLRQIYYSMNVEVTDKGDVPEGYKVSRKEKRNFPLILESPSPNQTSLYFCASSSSGTYGEKLFFGSGTQLSVL.

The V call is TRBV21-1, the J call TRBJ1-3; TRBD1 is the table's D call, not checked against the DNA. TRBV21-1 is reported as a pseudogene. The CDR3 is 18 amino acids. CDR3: CASSKALCWQAAGNTIYF. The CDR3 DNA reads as TGTGCCAGCAGCAAAGCGCTTTGTTGGCAGGCCGCTGGAAACACCATATATTTT.

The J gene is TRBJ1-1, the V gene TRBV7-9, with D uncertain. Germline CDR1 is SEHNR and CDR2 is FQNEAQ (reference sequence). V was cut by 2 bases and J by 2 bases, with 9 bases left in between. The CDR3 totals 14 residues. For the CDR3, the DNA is TGTGCCAGCAGCTTATCGGGGTCCAACACTGAAGCTTTCTTT. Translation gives CASSLSGSNTEAFF.

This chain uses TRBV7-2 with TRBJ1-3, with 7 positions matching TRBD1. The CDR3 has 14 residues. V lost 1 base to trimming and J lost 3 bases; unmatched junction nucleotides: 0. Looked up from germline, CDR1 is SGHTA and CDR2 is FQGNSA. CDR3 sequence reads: CASSLGTGGNTIYF. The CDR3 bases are TGTGCCAGCAGCTTAGGGACAGGTGGAAACACCATATATTTT. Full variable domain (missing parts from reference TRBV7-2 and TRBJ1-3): GAGVSQSPSNKVTEKGKDVELRCDPISGHTALYWYRQSLGQGLEFLIYFQGNSAPDKSGLPSDRFSAERTGGSVSTLTIQRTQQEDSAVYLCASSLGTGGNTIYFGEGSWLTVV.

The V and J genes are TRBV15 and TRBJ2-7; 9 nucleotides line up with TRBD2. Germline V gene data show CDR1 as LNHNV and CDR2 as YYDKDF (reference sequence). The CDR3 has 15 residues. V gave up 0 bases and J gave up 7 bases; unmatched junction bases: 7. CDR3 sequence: CATSREAGGSGEQYF. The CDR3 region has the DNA TGTGCCACCAGCAGAGAAGCGGGAGGCAGTGGAGAGCAGTACTTC.

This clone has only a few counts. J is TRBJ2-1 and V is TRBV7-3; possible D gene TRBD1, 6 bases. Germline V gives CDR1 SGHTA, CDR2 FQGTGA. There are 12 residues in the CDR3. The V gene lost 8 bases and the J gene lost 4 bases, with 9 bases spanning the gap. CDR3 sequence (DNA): TGTGCCAGCGGCAGGGGTTACAATGAGCAGTTCTTC. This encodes CASGRGYNEQFF.